A selection of T cell receptor beta chains follows, all from one sample in a study of cytomegalovirus exposure and HLA in healthy donors. Measured with immunoSEQ multiplex PCR; TCRdb has only the in-frame clones, and not every one. The sample carries about 130,000 clones, 85% to 90% recorded once. Material for sequencing was PBMCs. The receptors were gathered from a woman in her late teens or twenties in good health and CMV-seronegative. Both conserved end residues are part of each CDR3. Fields, in order: CDR3 DNA, CDR3 protein, D gene, V gene, clone size, J gene, CDR3 length. D genes are given only for firm matches. Rows may omit the clone size; those that give it use once, few, many or a size class.

CDR3nt: TGCGCCAGCAGCCAAGTCAAAGGGGATACATACTATGGCTACACCTTC; CDR3aa: CASSQVKGDTYYGYTF; d_gene: NA; v_gene: TRBV4-1; abundance: NA; j_gene: TRBJ1-2; len: 16
CDR3nt: TGTGCCAGCAGCTGGACAGGGAACTCACCCCTCCACTTT; CDR3aa: CASSWTGNSPLHF; d_gene: TRBD1; v_gene: TRBV27; abundance: NA; j_gene: TRBJ1-6; len: 13
CDR3nt: TGTGCCAGCATGTATAACACTGAAGCTTTCTTT; CDR3aa: CASMYNTEAFF; d_gene: NA; v_gene: TRBV6-1; abundance: NA; j_gene: TRBJ1-1; len: 11
CDR3nt: TGCAGCGTTGCAGGGTCCCAAAGGAACTACGAGCAGTACTTC; CDR3aa: CSVAGSQRNYEQYF; d_gene: NA; v_gene: TRBV29-1; abundance: once; j_gene: TRBJ2-7; len: 14
CDR3nt: TGTGCCAGCAGTCCCCGGGAGGGCGTCGTCACTGAAGCTTTCTTT; CDR3aa: CASSPREGVVTEAFF; d_gene: NA; v_gene: TRBV6-5; abundance: once; j_gene: TRBJ1-1; len: 15
CDR3nt: TGTGCCAGCAGCCAAAGATGGGGGGGGAACACTGAAGCTTTCTTT; CDR3aa: CASSQRWGGNTEAFF; d_gene: NA; v_gene: TRBV11-2; abundance: NA; j_gene: TRBJ1-1; len: 15
CDR3nt: TGTGCCATCAGTGTGGTTGGTGTGGCCTATGGCTACACCTTC; CDR3aa: CAISVVGVAYGYTF; d_gene: NA; v_gene: TRBV10-3; abundance: NA; j_gene: TRBJ1-2; len: 14
CDR3nt: TGTGCCAGCAGTGACAGGACCTACGAGCAGTACTTC; CDR3aa: CASSDRTYEQYF; d_gene: NA; v_gene: TRBV6-1; abundance: NA; j_gene: TRBJ2-7; len: 12
CDR3nt: TGTGCCAGCAGTCCAGGGACAGGGCTAGCTAACTATGGCTACACCTTC; CDR3aa: CASSPGTGLANYGYTF; d_gene: TRBD1; v_gene: TRBV27; abundance: NA; j_gene: TRBJ1-2; len: 16
CDR3nt: TGTGCCAGCAGCGTGGGAGGTGGGGAAAACTATGGCTACACCTTC; CDR3aa: CASSVGGGENYGYTF; d_gene: NA; v_gene: TRBV9; abundance: NA; j_gene: TRBJ1-2; len: 15
CDR3nt: TGTGCCAGTAGTATTCCGTCCGCAGGGCTCTACGAGCAGTACTTC; CDR3aa: CASSIPSAGLYEQYF; d_gene: NA; v_gene: TRBV19; abundance: NA; j_gene: TRBJ2-7; len: 15
CDR3nt: TGTGCCAGCAGCTTGGAAGGGGGTCAGCCCCAGCATTTT; CDR3aa: CASSLEGGQPQHF; d_gene: NA; v_gene: TRBV5-4; abundance: once; j_gene: TRBJ1-5; len: 13
CDR3nt: TGTGCCAGCAGCGTAATGAGGGGGACTACTTACACCGGGGAGCTGTTTTTT; CDR3aa: CASSVMRGTTYTGELFF; d_gene: NA; v_gene: TRBV9; abundance: NA; j_gene: TRBJ2-2; len: 17
CDR3nt: TGTGCCAGCAGCCAAGAGGGCAGAACGAACACCGGGGAGCTGTTTTTT; CDR3aa: CASSQEGRTNTGELFF; d_gene: NA; v_gene: TRBV4-2; abundance: NA; j_gene: TRBJ2-2; len: 16
CDR3nt: TGCGCCAGCTCTGTATCAGGGAACCTTCCCACCGGGGAGCTGTTTTTT; CDR3aa: CASSVSGNLPTGELFF; d_gene: NA; v_gene: TRBV5-1; abundance: NA; j_gene: TRBJ2-2; len: 16
CDR3nt: TGTGCCACCCCGAGAGGGACAGGGAACTATGGCTACACCTTC; CDR3aa: CATPRGTGNYGYTF; d_gene: TRBD1; v_gene: TRBV6-5; abundance: NA; j_gene: TRBJ1-2; len: 14
CDR3nt: TGTGCCAGTAGTATAGGGACAGGGATTCAGCCCCAGCATTTT; CDR3aa: CASSIGTGIQPQHF; d_gene: TRBD1; v_gene: TRBV19; abundance: NA; j_gene: TRBJ1-5; len: 14
CDR3nt: TGTGCCAGCAGCTTGCAGGCCGATCGGGACCTGACTTTC; CDR3aa: CASSLQADRDLTF; d_gene: NA; v_gene: TRBV5-6; abundance: once; j_gene: TRBJ2-6; len: 13
CDR3nt: TGCGCCAGCAGCGCCGGGACTAGCGATTATGAGCAGTTCTTC; CDR3aa: CASSAGTSDYEQFF; d_gene: TRBD2; v_gene: TRBV5-1; abundance: NA; j_gene: TRBJ2-1; len: 14
CDR3nt: TGTGCCAGCAGCGGTAGCGGGGGGAGGGCAGATACGCAGTATTTT; CDR3aa: CASSGSGGRADTQYF; d_gene: TRBD2; v_gene: TRBV9; abundance: NA; j_gene: TRBJ2-3; len: 15
CDR3nt: TGTGCCAGCATCCTGAACGGGGGGGGGCCTCTTGAGACCCAGTACTTC; CDR3aa: CASILNGGGPLETQYF; d_gene: TRBD2; v_gene: TRBV9; abundance: NA; j_gene: TRBJ2-5; len: 16
CDR3nt: TGTGCCAGCAGCGTAGAAAATGAAGGGACAATAGGCTACGAGCAGTACTTC; CDR3aa: CASSVENEGTIGYEQYF; d_gene: NA; v_gene: TRBV9; abundance: NA; j_gene: TRBJ2-7; len: 17
CDR3nt: TGTGCCAGCAGCCAAGATTTTCTAGCGGGGGACCGGCTTTCCTACGAGCAGTACTTC; CDR3aa: CASSQDFLAGDRLSYEQYF; d_gene: TRBD2; v_gene: TRBV4-2; abundance: few; j_gene: TRBJ2-7; len: 19
CDR3nt: TGTGCCAGCAGCTACCTAGCGGGGGAACAACAAGAGACCCAGTACTTC; CDR3aa: CASSYLAGEQQETQYF; d_gene: TRBD2; v_gene: TRBV6-6; abundance: NA; j_gene: TRBJ2-5; len: 16